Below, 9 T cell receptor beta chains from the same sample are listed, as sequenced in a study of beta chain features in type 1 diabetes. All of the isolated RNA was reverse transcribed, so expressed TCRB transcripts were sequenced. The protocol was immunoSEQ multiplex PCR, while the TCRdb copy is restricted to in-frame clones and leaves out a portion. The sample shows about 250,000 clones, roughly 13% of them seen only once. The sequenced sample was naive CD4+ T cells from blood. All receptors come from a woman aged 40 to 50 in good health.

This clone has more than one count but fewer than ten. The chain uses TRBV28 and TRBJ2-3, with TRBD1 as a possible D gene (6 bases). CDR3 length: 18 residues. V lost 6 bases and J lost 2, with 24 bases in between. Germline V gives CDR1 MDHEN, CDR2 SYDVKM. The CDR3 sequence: CASRPGQPQLRYTDTQYF. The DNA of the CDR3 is TGTGCCAGCAGACCCGGACAGCCCCAACTACGGTACACAGATACGCAGTATTTT.

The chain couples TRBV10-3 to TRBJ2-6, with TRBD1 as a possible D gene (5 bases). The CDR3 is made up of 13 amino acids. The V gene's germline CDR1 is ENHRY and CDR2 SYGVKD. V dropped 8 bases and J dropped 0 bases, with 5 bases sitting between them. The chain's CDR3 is CAIQGSGANVLTF. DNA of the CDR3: TGTGCCATCCAGGGCTCTGGGGCCAACGTCCTGACTTTC.

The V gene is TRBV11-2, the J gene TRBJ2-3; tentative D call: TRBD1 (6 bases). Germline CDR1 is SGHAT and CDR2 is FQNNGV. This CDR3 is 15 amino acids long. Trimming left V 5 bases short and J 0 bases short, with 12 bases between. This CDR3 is CASSVGAGSTDTQYF. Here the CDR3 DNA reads TGTGCCAGCAGCGTGGGGGCTGGCAGCACAGATACGCAGTATTTT.

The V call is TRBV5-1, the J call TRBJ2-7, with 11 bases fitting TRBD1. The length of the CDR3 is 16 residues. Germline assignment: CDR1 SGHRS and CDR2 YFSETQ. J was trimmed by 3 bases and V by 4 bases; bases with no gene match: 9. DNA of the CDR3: TGCGCCAGCAGCCGGGCGGGCGGGACAGGGGGCTACGAGCAGTACTTC. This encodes CASSRAGGTGGYEQYF.

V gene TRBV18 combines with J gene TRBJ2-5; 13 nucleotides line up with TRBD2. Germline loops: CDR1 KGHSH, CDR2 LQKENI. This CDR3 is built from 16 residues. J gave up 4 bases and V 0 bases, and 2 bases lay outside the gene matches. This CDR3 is CASSPPGTSGAETQYF. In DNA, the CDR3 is TGTGCCAGCTCACCACCGGGGACTAGCGGGGCAGAGACCCAGTACTTC.

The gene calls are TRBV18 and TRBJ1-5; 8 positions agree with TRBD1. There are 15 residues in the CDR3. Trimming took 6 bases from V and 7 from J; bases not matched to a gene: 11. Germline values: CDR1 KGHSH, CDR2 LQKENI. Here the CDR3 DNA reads TGTGCCAGCTCGCAAAGTGGGACAGGCTACCAGCCCCAGCATTTT. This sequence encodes CASSQSGTGYQPQHF.

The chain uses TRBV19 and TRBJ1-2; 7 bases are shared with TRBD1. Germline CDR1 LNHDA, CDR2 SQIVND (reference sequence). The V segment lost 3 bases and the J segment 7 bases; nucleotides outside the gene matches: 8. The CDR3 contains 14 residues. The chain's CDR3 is CASSIPRGQTGYTF. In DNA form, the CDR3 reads TGTGCCAGTAGTATCCCAAGGGGGCAGACTGGCTACACCTTC. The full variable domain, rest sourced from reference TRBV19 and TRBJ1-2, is DGGITQSPKYLFRKEGQNVTLSCEQNLNHDAMYWYRQDPGQGLRLIYYSQIVNDFQKGDIAEGYSVSREKKESFPLTVTSAQKNPTAFYLCASSIPRGQTGYTFGSGTRLTVV.

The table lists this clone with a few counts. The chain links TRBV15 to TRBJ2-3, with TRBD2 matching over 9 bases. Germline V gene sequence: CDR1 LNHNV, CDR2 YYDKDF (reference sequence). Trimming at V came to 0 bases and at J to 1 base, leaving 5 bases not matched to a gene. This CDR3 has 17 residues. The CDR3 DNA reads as TGTGCCACCAGCAGAGAGCGGGGGGGGACAGGCACAGATACGCAGTATTTT. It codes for CATSRERGGTGTDTQYF.

The CDR3 protein is CASSQDRGSLYEQYF. CDR3 bases: TGCGCCAGCAGCCAAGATAGAGGGTCCCTCTACGAGCAGTACTTC. The J gene is TRBJ2-7, the V gene TRBV4-1, with D possibly TRBD2 on 5 matching bases. CDR3 length: 15 amino acids. V was clipped by 0 bases and J by 3 bases, with 12 bases between them. Germline V gene data show CDR1 as MGHRA and CDR2 as YSYEKL.